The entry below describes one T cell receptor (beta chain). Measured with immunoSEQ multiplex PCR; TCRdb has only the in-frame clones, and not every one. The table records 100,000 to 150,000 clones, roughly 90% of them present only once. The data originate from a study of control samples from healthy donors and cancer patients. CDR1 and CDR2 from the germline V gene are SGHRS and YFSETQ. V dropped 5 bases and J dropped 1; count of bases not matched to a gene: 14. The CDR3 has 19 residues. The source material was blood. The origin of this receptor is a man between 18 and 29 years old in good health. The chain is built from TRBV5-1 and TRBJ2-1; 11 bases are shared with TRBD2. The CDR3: CASSYGLYLAGGSYNEQFF. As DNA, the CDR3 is TGCGCCAGCAGTTACGGACTGTACCTAGCGGGAGGTTCCTACAATGAGCAGTTCTTC.